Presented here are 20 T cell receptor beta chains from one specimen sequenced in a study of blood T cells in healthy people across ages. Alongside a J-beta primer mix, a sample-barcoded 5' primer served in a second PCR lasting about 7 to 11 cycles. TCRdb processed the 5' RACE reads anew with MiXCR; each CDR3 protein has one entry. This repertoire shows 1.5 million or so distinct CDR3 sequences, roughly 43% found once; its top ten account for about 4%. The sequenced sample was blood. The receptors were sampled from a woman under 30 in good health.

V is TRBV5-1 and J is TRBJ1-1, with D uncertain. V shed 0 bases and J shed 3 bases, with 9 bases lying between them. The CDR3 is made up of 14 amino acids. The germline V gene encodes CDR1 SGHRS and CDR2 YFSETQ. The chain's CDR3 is CASSLVSLDTEAFF. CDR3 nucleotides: TGCGCCAGCAGCTTGGTCAGCCTAGACACTGAAGCTTTCTTT. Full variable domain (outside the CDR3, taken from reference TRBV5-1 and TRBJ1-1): KAGVTQTPRYLIKTRGQQVTLSCSPISGHRSVSWYQQTPGQGLQFLFEYFSETQRNKGNFPGRFSGRQFSNSRSEMNVSTLELGDSALYLCASSLVSLDTEAFFGQGTRLTVV.

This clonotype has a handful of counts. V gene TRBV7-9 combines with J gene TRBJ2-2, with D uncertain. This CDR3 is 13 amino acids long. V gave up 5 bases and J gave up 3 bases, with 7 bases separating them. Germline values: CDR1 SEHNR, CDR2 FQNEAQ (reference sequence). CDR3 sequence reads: CASSAGHTGELFF. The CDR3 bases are TGTGCCAGCAGCGCCGGACACACCGGGGAGCTGTTTTTT.

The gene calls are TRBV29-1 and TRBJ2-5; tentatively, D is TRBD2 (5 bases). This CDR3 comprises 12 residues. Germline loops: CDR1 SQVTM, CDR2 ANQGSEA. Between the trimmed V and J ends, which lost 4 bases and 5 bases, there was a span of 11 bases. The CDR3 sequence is CSVGWRGETQYF. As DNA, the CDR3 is TGCAGCGTTGGCTGGAGAGGGGAGACCCAGTACTTC.

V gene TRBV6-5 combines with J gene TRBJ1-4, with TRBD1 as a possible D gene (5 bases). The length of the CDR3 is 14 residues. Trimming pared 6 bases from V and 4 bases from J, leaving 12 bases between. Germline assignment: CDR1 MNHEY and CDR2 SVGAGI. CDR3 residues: CASSRGDLNEKLFF. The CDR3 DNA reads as TGTGCCAGCAGCCGCGGGGACCTTAATGAAAAACTGTTTTTT.

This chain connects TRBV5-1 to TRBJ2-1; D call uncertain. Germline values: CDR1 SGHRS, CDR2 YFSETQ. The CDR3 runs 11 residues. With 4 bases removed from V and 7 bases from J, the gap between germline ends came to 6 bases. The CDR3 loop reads CASSMENEQFF. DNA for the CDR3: TGCGCCAGCAGCATGGAAAATGAGCAGTTCTTC.

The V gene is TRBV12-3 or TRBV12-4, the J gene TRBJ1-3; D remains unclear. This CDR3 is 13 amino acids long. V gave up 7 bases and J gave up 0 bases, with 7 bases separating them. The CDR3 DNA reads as TGTGCCAGCACCTATTCCTCTGGAAACACCATATATTTT. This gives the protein CASTYSSGNTIYF.

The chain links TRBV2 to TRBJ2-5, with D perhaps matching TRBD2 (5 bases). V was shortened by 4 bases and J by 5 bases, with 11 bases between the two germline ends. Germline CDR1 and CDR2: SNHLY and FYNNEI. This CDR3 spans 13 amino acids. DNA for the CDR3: TGTGCCAGCAGTGCCGAGGGAAGGGAGACCCAGTACTTC. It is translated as CASSAEGRETQYF.

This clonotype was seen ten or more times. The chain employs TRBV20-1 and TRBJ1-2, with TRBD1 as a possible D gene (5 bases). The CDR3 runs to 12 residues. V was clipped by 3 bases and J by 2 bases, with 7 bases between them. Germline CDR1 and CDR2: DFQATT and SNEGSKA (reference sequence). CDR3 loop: CSARGGNYGYTF. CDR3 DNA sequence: TGCAGTGCTAGGGGGGGGAACTATGGCTACACCTTC.

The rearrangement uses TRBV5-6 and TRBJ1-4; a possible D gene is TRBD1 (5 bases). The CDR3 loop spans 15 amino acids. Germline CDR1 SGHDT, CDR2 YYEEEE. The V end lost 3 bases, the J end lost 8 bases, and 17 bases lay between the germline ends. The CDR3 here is CASSYIGEGSEKLFF. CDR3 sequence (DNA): TGTGCCAGCAGCTACATCGGGGAGGGGTCGGAAAAACTGTTTTTT.

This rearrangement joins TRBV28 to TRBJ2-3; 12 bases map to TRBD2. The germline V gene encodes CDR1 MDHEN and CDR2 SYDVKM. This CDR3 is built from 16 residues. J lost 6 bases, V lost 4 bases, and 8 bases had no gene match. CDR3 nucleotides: TGTGCCAGCAGTTCCCCTAGCGGGAGGGCCTCCGATACGCAGTATTTT. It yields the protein CASSSPSGRASDTQYF.

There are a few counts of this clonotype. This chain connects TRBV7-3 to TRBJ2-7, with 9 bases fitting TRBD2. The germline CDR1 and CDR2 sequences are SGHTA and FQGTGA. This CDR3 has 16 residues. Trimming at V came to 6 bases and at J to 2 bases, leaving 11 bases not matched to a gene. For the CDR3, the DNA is TGTGCCAGCAGAAAGGGACTAGCCGGAGGCCCCTACGAGCAGTACTTC. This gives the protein CASRKGLAGGPYEQYF. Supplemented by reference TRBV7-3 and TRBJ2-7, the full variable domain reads GAGVSQTPSNKVTEKGKYVELRCDPISGHTALYWYRQSLGQGPEFLIYFQGTGAADDSGLPNDRFFAVRPEGSVSTLKIQRTERGDSAVYLCASRKGLAGGPYEQYFGPGTRLTVT.

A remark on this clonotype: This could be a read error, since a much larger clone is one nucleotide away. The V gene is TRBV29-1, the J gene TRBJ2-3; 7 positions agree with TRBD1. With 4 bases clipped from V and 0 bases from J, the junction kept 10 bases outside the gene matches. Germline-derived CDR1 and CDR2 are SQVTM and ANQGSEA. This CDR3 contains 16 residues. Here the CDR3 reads CSVGLRDSPSTDTQYF. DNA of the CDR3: TGCAGCGTTGGCCTCCGGGACAGCCCTAGCACAGATACGCAGTATTTT.

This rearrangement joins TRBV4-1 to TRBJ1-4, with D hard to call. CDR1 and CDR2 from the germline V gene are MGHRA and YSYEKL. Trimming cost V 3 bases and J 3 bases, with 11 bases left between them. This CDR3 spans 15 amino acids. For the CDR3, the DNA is TGCGCCAGCAGCCAGCTCGGACTGGCTAATGAAAAACTGTTTTTT. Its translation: CASSQLGLANEKLFF.

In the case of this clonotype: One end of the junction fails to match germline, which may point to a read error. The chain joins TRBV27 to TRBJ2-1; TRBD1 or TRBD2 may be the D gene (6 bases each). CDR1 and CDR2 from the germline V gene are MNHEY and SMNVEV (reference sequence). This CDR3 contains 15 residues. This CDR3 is CASRRGGSIYSEQFF. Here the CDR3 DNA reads TGTGCCAGCAGACGAGGGGGGAGTATCTACAGTGAGCAGTTCTTC.

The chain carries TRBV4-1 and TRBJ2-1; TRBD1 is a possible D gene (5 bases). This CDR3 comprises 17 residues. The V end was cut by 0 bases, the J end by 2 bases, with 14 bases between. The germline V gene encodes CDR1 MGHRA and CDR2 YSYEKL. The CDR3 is CASSQDPGLPTYNEQFF. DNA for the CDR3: TGCGCCAGCAGCCAAGATCCAGGGCTCCCAACCTACAATGAGCAGTTCTTC.

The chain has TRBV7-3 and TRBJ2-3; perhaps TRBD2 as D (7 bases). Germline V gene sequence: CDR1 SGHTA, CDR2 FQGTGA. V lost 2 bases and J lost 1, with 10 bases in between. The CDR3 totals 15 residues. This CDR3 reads CASSLWGGGTDTQYF. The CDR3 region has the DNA TGTGCCAGCAGCTTATGGGGGGGCGGCACAGATACGCAGTATTTT. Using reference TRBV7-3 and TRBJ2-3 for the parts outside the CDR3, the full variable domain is GAGVSQTPSNKVTEKGKYVELRCDPISGHTALYWYRQSLGQGPEFLIYFQGTGAADDSGLPNDRFFAVRPEGSVSTLKIQRTERGDSAVYLCASSLWGGGTDTQYFGPGTRLTVL.

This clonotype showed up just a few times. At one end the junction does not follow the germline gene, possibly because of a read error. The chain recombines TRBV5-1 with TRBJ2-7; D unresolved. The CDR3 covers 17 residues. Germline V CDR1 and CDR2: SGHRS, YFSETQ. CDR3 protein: CASILAAFIRYPNEQYF. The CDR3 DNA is TGCGCCAGCATCTTGGCTGCCTTTATCCGATACCCCAACGAGCAGTACTTC. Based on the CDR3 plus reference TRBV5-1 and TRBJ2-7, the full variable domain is KAGVTQTPRYLIKTRGQQVTLSCSPISGHRSVSWYQQTPGQGLQFLFEYFSETQRNKGNFPGRFSGRQFSNSRSEMNVSTLELGDSALYLCASILAAFIRYPNEQYFGPGTRLTVT.

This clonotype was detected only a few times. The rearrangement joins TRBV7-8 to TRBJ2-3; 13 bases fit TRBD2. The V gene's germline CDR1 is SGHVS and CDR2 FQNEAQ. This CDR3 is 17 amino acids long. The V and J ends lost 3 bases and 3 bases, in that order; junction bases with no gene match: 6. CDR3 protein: CASSLTSGGWGTDTQYF. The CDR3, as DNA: TGTGCCAGCAGCTTGACTAGCGGGGGGTGGGGGACAGATACGCAGTATTTT.

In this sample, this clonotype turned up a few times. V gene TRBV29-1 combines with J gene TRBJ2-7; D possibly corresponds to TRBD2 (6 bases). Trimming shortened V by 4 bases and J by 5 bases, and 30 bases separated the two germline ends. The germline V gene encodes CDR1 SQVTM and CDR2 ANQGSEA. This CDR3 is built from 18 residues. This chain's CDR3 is CSVALKPPSGLPSNEQYF. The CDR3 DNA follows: TGCAGCGTTGCCCTGAAACCGCCATCCGGACTACCCTCAAACGAGCAGTACTTC.

The DNA of the CDR3 is TGTGCCAGCAGCTCCCAATGGGGCTATGGGTCTTCAGATACGCAGTATTTT. Translated: CASSSQWGYGSSDTQYF. J is TRBJ2-3 and V is TRBV7-9; D is possibly TRBD1 (5 bases). CDR1 and CDR2 from the germline V gene are SEHNR and FQNEAQ (reference sequence). V lost 4 bases to trimming and J lost 4 bases, with 21 bases between them. This CDR3 is built from 17 residues.